A single sample is the source of the 13 T cell receptor beta chains below, sequenced in a study of blood T cell repertoires in COVID-19. Here immunoSEQ multiplex PCR was the method, and the copy in TCRdb shows in-frame clones only, minus some. The sample includes roughly 240,000 clones, around 88% of them seen just once. The sequencing sample was made of PBMCs or T cells enriched from blood (not recorded which). The receptors shown here come from a woman between 40 and 50 years old with acute COVID-19.

The V and J genes are TRBV29-1 and TRBJ1-2; 7 bases align to TRBD1. Germline trimming cut 7 bases from V and 8 bases from J; bases unmatched to any gene: 7. Germline-derived CDR1 and CDR2 are SQVTM and ANQGSEA. The CDR3 contains 11 residues. The CDR3 is CSGTTGNGYTF. CDR3 sequence (DNA): TGCAGCGGGACGACAGGGAACGGCTACACCTTC.

The V and J genes are TRBV29-1 and TRBJ1-2, with 9 bases that match TRBD1. V shed 8 bases, J shed 6 bases, and the junction held 7 bases outside the gene matches. Per germline, CDR1 SQVTM and CDR2 ANQGSEA. The CDR3 is 12 amino acids. The CDR3 nucleotides are TGCAGCATCCTTGGACAGGGGAATGGCTACACCTTC. It is translated as CSILGQGNGYTF.

The rearrangement uses TRBV27 and TRBJ1-6; 7 bases align to TRBD1. CDR1 and CDR2 from the germline V gene are MNHEY and SMNVEV (reference sequence). The length of the CDR3 is 14 residues. With V trimmed by 5 bases and J by 6 bases, 4 bases remained unmatched. This chain's CDR3 is CASSLGQVNSPLHF. The DNA of the CDR3 is TGTGCCAGCAGTCTCGGACAGGTTAATTCACCCCTCCACTTT.

V gene TRBV28 combines with J gene TRBJ2-1; 12 bases match TRBD2. The germline V gene encodes CDR1 MDHEN and CDR2 SYDVKM. V lost 2 bases and J lost 7; bases outside the gene matches: 9. This CDR3 contains 17 residues. CDR3 DNA sequence: TGTGCCAGCAGTTTAACCCTCGTAACTAGCGGGGGGAATGAGCAGTTCTTC. As protein: CASSLTLVTSGGNEQFF. The full variable domain, rest sourced from reference TRBV28 and TRBJ2-1, is DVKVTQSSRYLVKRTGEKVFLECVQDMDHENMFWYRQDPGLGLRLIYFSYDVKMKEKGDIPEGYSVSREKKERFSLILESASTNQTSMYLCASSLTLVTSGGNEQFFGPGTRLTVL.

This rearrangement joins TRBV7-2 to TRBJ1-1; TRBD1 might be the D (6 bases). V lost 5 bases and J lost 4, with 23 bases in between. Germline lookup yields CDR1 SGHTA and CDR2 FQGNSA. CDR3 length equals 17 residues. The CDR3 coding sequence is TGTGCCAGCAGCCAAAGGGGGGGCGTAACTAGGGGCACTGAAGCTTTCTTT. Its protein is CASSQRGGVTRGTEAFF.

This clone has a handful of counts. The chain carries TRBV29-1 and TRBJ1-1, with unresolved D. The V gene's germline CDR1 is SQVTM and CDR2 ANQGSEA. The CDR3 covers 10 residues. V shed 7 bases and J shed 1 base, with 4 bases lying between them. CDR3 residues: CSGQNTEAFF. CDR3 coding DNA: TGCAGCGGACAGAACACTGAAGCTTTCTTT.

The rearrangement joins TRBV18 to TRBJ2-5, with TRBD2 matching over 8 bases. Per germline, CDR1 KGHSH and CDR2 LQKENI. CDR3 size: 14 residues. Germline trimming cut 1 base from V and 4 bases from J; bases unmatched to any gene: 2. The CDR3 DNA follows: TGTGCCAGCTCACCACGAGCGGGGGTAGAGACCCAGTACTTC. Amino acids: CASSPRAGVETQYF.

The chain links TRBV5-1 to TRBJ1-2; TRBD1 might be the D (5 bases). Trimming pared 1 base from V and 4 bases from J, leaving 8 bases between. Germline CDR1 SGHRS, CDR2 YFSETQ. CDR3 size: 13 residues. CDR3 in amino acids: CASSLSGLYGYTF. CDR3 bases: TGCGCCAGCAGCTTGTCAGGGCTCTATGGCTACACCTTC.

The genes are TRBV5-4 and TRBJ2-1; 11 positions agree with TRBD2. This CDR3 is built from 16 residues. The germline V gene has CDR1 SGHNT and CDR2 YYREEE (reference sequence). With V trimmed by 4 bases and J by 2 bases, 5 bases remained unmatched. The chain's CDR3 is CASSAPTSGTYNEQFF. CDR3 in DNA: TGTGCCAGCAGCGCCCCGACTAGCGGGACCTACAATGAGCAGTTCTTC.

This chain connects TRBV2 to TRBJ2-2; tentatively, D is TRBD2 (6 bases). Trimming left V 5 bases short and J 10 bases short, with 23 bases between. Germline CDR1 SNHLY, CDR2 FYNNEI. This CDR3 comprises 16 residues. The CDR3 DNA reads TGTGCCAGCAGTAAACCCCCGGGACTGAGAAACCCGGAGCTGTTTTTT. Translation gives CASSKPPGLRNPELFF.

The chain links TRBV6-6 to TRBJ2-1, with 12 positions matching TRBD2. This CDR3 spans 16 amino acids. The germline V gene has CDR1 MNHNY and CDR2 SVGAGI (reference sequence). The V gene end was trimmed by 6 bases and the J gene end by 0 bases; junction bases not matched to a gene: 3. CDR3 sequence (DNA): TGTGCCAGCAGAGGACTAGCGGGATCCTCCTACAATGAGCAGTTCTTC. As protein: CASRGLAGSSYNEQFF.

The chain links TRBV5-4 to TRBJ2-1; D is unresolved. The CDR3 is 13 amino acids. Trimming left V 3 bases short and J 10 bases short, with 14 bases between. From germline, CDR1 is SGHNT and CDR2 YYREEE (reference sequence). CDR3 in amino acids: CASSSHGAEEQFF. DNA of the CDR3: TGTGCCAGCAGCTCCCACGGAGCCGAGGAGCAGTTCTTC. The full variable domain, its missing parts supplied by reference TRBV5-4 and TRBJ2-1, is ETGVTQSPTHLIKTRGQQVTLRCSSQSGHNTVSWYQQALGQGPQFIFQYYREEENGRGNFPPRFSGLQFPNYSSELNVNALELDDSALYLCASSSHGAEEQFFGPGTRLTVL.

The V and J genes are TRBV30 and TRBJ1-5, with 7 positions matching TRBD1. CDR1 is GTSNPN and CDR2 is SVGIG in the germline V gene (reference sequence). V was clipped by 1 base and J by 10 bases; unmatched bases: 10. The CDR3 loop spans 14 amino acids. Here the CDR3 reads CAWSGPGQGVPQHF. The CDR3 DNA reads TGTGCCTGGAGTGGGCCGGGCCAGGGGGTTCCCCAGCATTTT.